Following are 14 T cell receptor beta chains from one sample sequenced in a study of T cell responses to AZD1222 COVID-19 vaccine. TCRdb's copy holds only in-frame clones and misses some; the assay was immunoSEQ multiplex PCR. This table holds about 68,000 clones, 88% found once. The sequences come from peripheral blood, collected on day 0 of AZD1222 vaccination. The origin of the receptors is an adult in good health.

The CDR3: CASRTTGFTKNIQYF. The CDR3 bases are TGTGCCAGCAGGACGACAGGGTTTACCAAAAACATTCAGTACTTC. The chain employs TRBV6-4 and TRBJ2-4, with 7 bases matching TRBD1. The CDR3 runs 15 residues. In germline, CDR1 is MRHNA, CDR2 SNTAGT. V shed 6 bases and J 2 bases; nucleotides not matched to a gene: 7.

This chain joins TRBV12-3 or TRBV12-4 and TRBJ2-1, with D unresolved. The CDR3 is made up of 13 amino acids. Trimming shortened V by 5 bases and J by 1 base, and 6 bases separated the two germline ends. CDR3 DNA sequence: TGTGCCAGCAGTCAGGTTTCCTACAATGAGCAGTTCTTC. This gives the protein CASSQVSYNEQFF.

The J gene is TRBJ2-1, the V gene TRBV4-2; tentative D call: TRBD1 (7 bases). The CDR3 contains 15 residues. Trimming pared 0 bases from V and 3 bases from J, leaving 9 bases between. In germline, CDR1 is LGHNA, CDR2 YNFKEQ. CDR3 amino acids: CASSQDRGVYNEQFF. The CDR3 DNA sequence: TGTGCCAGCAGCCAAGACAGGGGGGTCTACAATGAGCAGTTCTTC.

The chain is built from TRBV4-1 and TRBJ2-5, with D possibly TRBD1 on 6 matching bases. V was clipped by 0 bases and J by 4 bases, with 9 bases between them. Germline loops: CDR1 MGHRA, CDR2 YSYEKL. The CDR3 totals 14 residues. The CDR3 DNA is TGCGCCAGCAGCCAAGATACAGGGATAGAGACCCAGTACTTC. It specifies CASSQDTGIETQYF.

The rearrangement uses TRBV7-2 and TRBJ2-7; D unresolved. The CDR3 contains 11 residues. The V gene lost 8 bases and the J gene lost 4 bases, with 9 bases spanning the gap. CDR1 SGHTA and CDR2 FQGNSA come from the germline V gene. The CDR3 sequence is CASQAAYEQYF. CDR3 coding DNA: TGTGCCAGCCAGGCGGCATACGAGCAGTACTTC.

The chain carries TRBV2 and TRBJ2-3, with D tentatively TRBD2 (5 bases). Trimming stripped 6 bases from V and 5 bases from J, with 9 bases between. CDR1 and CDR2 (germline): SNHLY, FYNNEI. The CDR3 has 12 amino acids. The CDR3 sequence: CASRKEGDTQYF. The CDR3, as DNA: TGTGCCAGCAGAAAAGAGGGAGATACGCAGTATTTT.

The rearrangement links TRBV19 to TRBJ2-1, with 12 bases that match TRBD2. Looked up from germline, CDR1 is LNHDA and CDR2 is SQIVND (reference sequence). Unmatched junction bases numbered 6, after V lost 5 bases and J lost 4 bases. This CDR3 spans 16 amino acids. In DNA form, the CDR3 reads TGTGCCAGTAGTCCGCGGACTAGCGGGATGTACAATGAGCAGTTCTTC. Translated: CASSPRTSGMYNEQFF.

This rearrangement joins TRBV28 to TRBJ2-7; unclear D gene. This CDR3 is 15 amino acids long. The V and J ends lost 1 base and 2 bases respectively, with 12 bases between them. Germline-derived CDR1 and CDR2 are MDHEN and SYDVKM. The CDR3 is CASSLFSDRTYEQYF. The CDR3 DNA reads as TGTGCCAGCAGTTTATTTTCGGATCGAACCTACGAGCAGTACTTC. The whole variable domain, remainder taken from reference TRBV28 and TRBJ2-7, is DVKVTQSSRYLVKRTGEKVFLECVQDMDHENMFWYRQDPGLGLRLIYFSYDVKMKEKGDIPEGYSVSREKKERFSLILESASTNQTSMYLCASSLFSDRTYEQYFGPGTRLTVT.

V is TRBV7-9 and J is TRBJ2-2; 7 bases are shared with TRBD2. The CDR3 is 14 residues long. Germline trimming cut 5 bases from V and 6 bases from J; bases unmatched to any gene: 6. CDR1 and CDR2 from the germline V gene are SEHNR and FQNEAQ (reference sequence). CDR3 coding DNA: TGTGCCAGCAGCACCCAGGGAGGGGCCGGGGAGCTGTTTTTT. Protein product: CASSTQGGAGELFF.

The CDR3 loop reads CASSQIQQLVNEQYF. CDR3 coding DNA: TGTGCCAGCAGCCAAATACAACAACTAGTCAACGAGCAGTACTTC. The V and J genes are TRBV4-2 and TRBJ2-7; a weak D match, TRBD2 (5 bases). Germline V lookup: CDR1 LGHNA, CDR2 YNFKEQ. The CDR3 is made up of 15 amino acids. Trimming shortened V by 2 bases and J by 5 bases, and 16 bases separated the two germline ends.

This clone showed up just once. The CDR3 nucleotides read TGTGCCAGCACAGGACAGGGCGTCGTTAACACTGAAGCTTTCTTT. It codes for CASTGQGVVNTEAFF. The rearrangement links TRBV6-5 to TRBJ1-1; TRBD1 matches 8 bases. The CDR3 loop spans 15 amino acids. Looked up from germline, CDR1 is MNHEY and CDR2 is SVGAGI. Losses at the gene ends were 7 bases for V and 2 bases for J; bases not matched to a gene: 9.

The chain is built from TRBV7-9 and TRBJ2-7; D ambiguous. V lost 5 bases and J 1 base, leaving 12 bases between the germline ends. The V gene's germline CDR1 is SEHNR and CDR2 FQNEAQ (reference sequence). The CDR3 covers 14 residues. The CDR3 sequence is CASSPTPTSYEQYF. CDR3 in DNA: TGTGCCAGCAGCCCTACCCCAACATCCTACGAGCAGTACTTC.

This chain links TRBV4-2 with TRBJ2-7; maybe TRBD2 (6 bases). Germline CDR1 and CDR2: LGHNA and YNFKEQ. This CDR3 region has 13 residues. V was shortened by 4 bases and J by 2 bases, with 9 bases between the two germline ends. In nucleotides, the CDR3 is TGTGCCAGCAGCCTCAGACTAGCCTACGAGCAGTACTTC. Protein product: CASSLRLAYEQYF.

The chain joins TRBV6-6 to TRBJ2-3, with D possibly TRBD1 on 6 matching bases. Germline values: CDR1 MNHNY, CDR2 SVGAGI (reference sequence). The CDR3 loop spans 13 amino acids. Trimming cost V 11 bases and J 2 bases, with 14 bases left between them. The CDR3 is CAGHGTNTDTQYF. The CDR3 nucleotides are TGTGCCGGTCACGGGACAAACACAGATACGCAGTATTTT.